Presented here are 30 T cell receptor beta chains from one specimen sequenced in a study of shared clonotypes between healthy human individuals. Libraries were prepared by immunoSEQ multiplex PCR; TCRdb keeps only in-frame clonotypes and omits some of them. Of roughly 1,100,000 clones in the sample, about 75% are singletons; the top ten hold 1.2% to 1.5%. The sequencing input was memory CD4+ T cells sorted from blood. Regarding subset: CD45RA-negative fraction. The receptors were gathered from a man aged 18 to 29 in good health.

The chain couples TRBV9 to TRBJ2-5, with 9 bases aligning to TRBD1. The V and J ends lost 4 bases and 5 bases, in that order; junction bases with no gene match: 6. The CDR3 has 14 residues. The germline V gene encodes CDR1 SGDLS and CDR2 YYNGEE. CDR3 loop: CASSPDRGWETQYF. The CDR3 nucleotides are TGTGCCAGCAGCCCAGACAGGGGGTGGGAGACCCAGTACTTC.

On this clone itself: A much larger clone differs by one base, so this may be a read error. The identical CDR3 is also encoded by other nucleotide sequences in the sample. The gene calls are TRBV18 and TRBJ2-5; D remains unclear. V lost 1 base to trimming and J lost 5 bases, with 2 bases between them. Looked up from germline, CDR1 is KGHSH and CDR2 is LQKENI. The CDR3 covers 11 residues. CDR3 DNA sequence: TGTGCCAGCTCACCACAGGAGACCCAGTACTTC. Its protein is CASSPQETQYF.

V and J are TRBV2 and TRBJ1-4, with 10 nucleotides matching TRBD1. There are 15 residues in the CDR3. From germline, CDR1 is SNHLY and CDR2 FYNNEI. After removal of 6 bases from V and 12 bases from J, the junction contained 13 bases not matched to a gene. The DNA for the CDR3 is TGTGCCAGCAGGGCGACAGGGGGCGCGATGAGGGAACTGTTTTTT. Amino acids: CASRATGGAMRELFF.

In its sample, this clone was seen once. The chain couples TRBV7-2 to TRBJ1-4; 8 nucleotides line up with TRBD1. CDR1 SGHTA and CDR2 FQGNSA come from the germline V gene. The CDR3 length is 13 residues. The V gene end was trimmed by 6 bases and the J gene end by 8 bases; junction bases not matched to a gene: 5. The CDR3 region has the DNA TGTGCCAGCAGTTTGGGACAGGCGGAAAAACTGTTTTTT. Protein: CASSLGQAEKLFF.

The rearrangement links TRBV11-2 to TRBJ2-3; a possible D gene is TRBD1 (6 bases). V lost 5 bases, J lost 0 bases, and 15 bases lay in between. Germline V lookup: CDR1 SGHAT, CDR2 FQNNGV. This CDR3 is built from 16 residues. Here the CDR3 reads CASSPWGQTSTDTQYF. The CDR3 DNA follows: TGTGCCAGCAGCCCCTGGGGGCAAACTAGCACAGATACGCAGTATTTT.

The chain couples TRBV28 to TRBJ1-2; the match to TRBD1 covers 8 bases. V was clipped by 6 bases and J by 4 bases; unmatched bases: 7. The CDR3 spans 14 residues. Germline-derived CDR1 and CDR2 are MDHEN and SYDVKM. CDR3 sequence (DNA): TGTGCCAGCAGGTCGACAGGGGCGGGCTATGGCTACACCTTC. Encoded protein: CASRSTGAGYGYTF.

CDR3 in DNA: TGTGCCAGTAGAGCCGGGACAGGCGGTGAAAAACTGTTTTTT. Amino acids: CASRAGTGGEKLFF. The V and J genes are TRBV19 and TRBJ1-4; 8 bases align to TRBD1. J gave up 7 bases and V 6 bases, and 7 bases lay outside the gene matches. CDR1 and CDR2 from the germline V gene are LNHDA and SQIVND (reference sequence). The CDR3 length is 14 residues.

This clone came up a few times. CDR3 amino acids: CASSFTRGGNTIYF. As DNA, the CDR3 is TGTGCCAGCAGTTTTACAAGGGGTGGAAACACCATATATTTT. The chain is built from TRBV28 and TRBJ1-3; a possible D gene is TRBD1 (5 bases). Trimming removed 3 bases at V and 3 bases at J, with 9 bases between. CDR1 and CDR2 from the germline V gene are MDHEN and SYDVKM. This CDR3 is 14 amino acids long. Variable domain in full (rest from reference TRBV28 and TRBJ1-3): DVKVTQSSRYLVKRTGEKVFLECVQDMDHENMFWYRQDPGLGLRLIYFSYDVKMKEKGDIPEGYSVSREKKERFSLILESASTNQTSMYLCASSFTRGGNTIYFGEGSWLTVV.

A single count supports this clone. The genes are TRBV19 and TRBJ2-7, with 7 bases fitting TRBD1. The CDR3 has 15 amino acids. Losses at the gene ends were 5 bases for V and 0 bases for J; bases not matched to a gene: 7. The V gene's germline CDR1 is LNHDA and CDR2 SQIVND (reference sequence). CDR3 loop: CASSPTDRSSYEQYF. Written as DNA, the CDR3 is TGTGCCAGTAGTCCAACGGACAGGTCCTCCTACGAGCAGTACTTC.

The CDR3: CASSRPTVEEQYF. The CDR3 nucleotides are TGTGCCAGCAGCAGACCGACGGTTGAAGAGCAGTACTTC. The chain couples TRBV6-5 to TRBJ2-7; D not certain. Trimming removed 6 bases at V and 7 bases at J, with 16 bases between. The CDR3 extends over 13 amino acids. Germline V gene lookup returns CDR1 MNHEY and CDR2 SVGAGI.

The chain couples TRBV27 to TRBJ1-4; tentatively, D is TRBD1 (6 bases). V was trimmed by 6 bases and J by 3 bases, leaving 11 bases between them. CDR3 length: 14 amino acids. The germline V gene encodes CDR1 MNHEY and CDR2 SMNVEV (reference sequence). CDR3 coding DNA: TGTGCCAGCAGCGTACAGGGATCTAATGAAAAACTGTTTTTT. This gives the protein CASSVQGSNEKLFF. Full variable domain (rest looked up from reference TRBV27 and TRBJ1-4): EAQVTQNPRYLITVTGKKLTVTCSQNMNHEYMSWYRQDPGLGLRQIYYSMNVEVTDKGDVPEGYKVSRKEKRNFPLILESPSPNQTSLYFCASSVQGSNEKLFFGSGTQLSVL.

The chain recombines TRBV2 with TRBJ2-2; 8 nucleotides line up with TRBD2. The J segment lost 4 bases and the V segment lost 4 bases, leaving 8 bases of the junction unmatched. In germline, CDR1 is SNHLY, CDR2 FYNNEI. CDR3 length equals 16 residues. CDR3 bases: TGTGCCAGCAGTGGACGGGGCGGGGGGAGCACCGGGGAGCTGTTTTTT. Its protein is CASSGRGGGSTGELFF.

V is TRBV27 and J is TRBJ1-1, with 9 bases fitting TRBD1. This CDR3 region has 12 residues. From germline, CDR1 is MNHEY and CDR2 SMNVEV (reference sequence). The V gene end was trimmed by 4 bases and the J gene end by 8 bases; junction bases not matched to a gene: 2. DNA of the CDR3: TGTGCCAGCAGTTCGGACAGGGGAGAAGCTTTCTTT. Translating gives CASSSDRGEAFF.

The chain is built from TRBV12-5 and TRBJ1-1; D is ambiguous. CDR3 length: 14 amino acids. V was pared by 1 base and J by 0 bases, with 6 bases between. Germline loops: CDR1 LGHNT, CDR2 FRNRAP. The CDR3 spells CASGLGQVNTEAFF. The CDR3 DNA reads as TGTGCTAGTGGTTTGGGGCAGGTGAACACTGAAGCTTTCTTT. The full variable domain, with the rest looked up from reference TRBV12-5 and TRBJ1-1, is DARVTQTPRHKVTEMGQEVTMRCQPILGHNTVFWYRQTMMQGLELLAYFRNRAPLDDSGMPKDRFSAEMPDATLATLKIQPSEPRDSAVYFCASGLGQVNTEAFFGQGTRLTVV.

This clone occurred many times. The V gene is TRBV5-1, the J gene TRBJ1-3, with 9 nucleotides matching TRBD1. After removal of 4 bases from V and 3 bases from J, the junction contained 11 bases not matched to a gene. This CDR3 contains 17 residues. The germline CDR1 and CDR2 sequences are SGHRS and YFSETQ. CDR3 sequence (DNA): TGCGCCAGCAGCGCAATACAGGGGGCGCAAGATGGAAACACCATATATTTT. Protein product: CASSAIQGAQDGNTIYF. Full variable domain (rest looked up from reference TRBV5-1 and TRBJ1-3): KAGVTQTPRYLIKTRGQQVTLSCSPISGHRSVSWYQQTPGQGLQFLFEYFSETQRNKGNFPGRFSGRQFSNSRSEMNVSTLELGDSALYLCASSAIQGAQDGNTIYFGEGSWLTVV.

In its sample, this clone was seen a few times. The junction departs from germline at one end; a sequencing error may be responsible. This chain links TRBV7-9 with TRBJ2-1; 11 positions match TRBD2. The CDR3 runs 11 residues. Germline CDR1 and CDR2: SEHNR and FQNEAQ (reference sequence). The chain's CDR3 is CASSVAGGVLF. The CDR3 DNA sequence: TGTGCCAGCAGCGTAGCGGGGGGGGTGCTCTTC.

This chain joins TRBV5-3 and TRBJ2-5, with 8 bases fitting TRBD2. TRBV5-3 is an ORF, with its function uncertain. The CDR3 is 15 residues long. V lost 4 bases, J lost 3 bases, and 8 bases stayed unmatched. CDR3 in amino acids: CARSPGRGNKETQYF. The DNA for the CDR3 is TGTGCCAGAAGCCCCGGGAGGGGCAATAAAGAGACCCAGTACTTC.

V and J are TRBV9 and TRBJ2-3, with a possible D match to TRBD2 (6 bases). This CDR3 region has 16 residues. The ends were cut back, 0 bases at V and 2 bases at J, with 13 bases in the middle. Germline loops: CDR1 SGDLS, CDR2 YYNGEE. The CDR3 DNA is TGTGCCAGCAGCGTAGCAGGAGGGCGCGACACAGATACGCAGTATTTT. It encodes CASSVAGGRDTDTQYF.

V and J are TRBV5-1 and TRBJ1-3, with D perhaps matching TRBD1 (6 bases). This CDR3 has 14 residues. V was clipped by 0 bases and J by 6 bases, with 10 bases between them. CDR1 and CDR2 (germline): SGHRS, YFSETQ. The CDR3, as DNA: TGCGCCAGCAGCTTGGAAGGGGGAGAAAACACCATATATTTT. The encoded protein is CASSLEGGENTIYF.

Only a few counts were recorded for this clone. The rearrangement joins TRBV11-1 to TRBJ2-3, with 8 bases lining up with TRBD1. The CDR3 runs 14 residues. Germline CDR1 SGHAT, CDR2 FQDESV (reference sequence). The V and J ends lost 5 bases and 4 bases, in that order; junction bases with no gene match: 5. The CDR3: CASSLGQGPDTQYF. The CDR3 nucleotides are TGTGCCAGCAGCCTTGGACAGGGCCCAGATACGCAGTATTTT.

V usage is TRBV4-2 and J usage is TRBJ2-7, with D maybe TRBD2 (6 bases). The CDR3 is 15 amino acids. CDR1 and CDR2 (germline): LGHNA, YNFKEQ. Trimming removed 4 bases at V and 3 bases at J, with 16 bases between. CDR3 loop: CASSPEGAGSYEQYF. CDR3 nucleotide sequence: TGTGCCAGCAGCCCCGAAGGGGCGGGGAGCTACGAGCAGTACTTC.

This clone was found many times. V usage is TRBV5-1 and J usage is TRBJ1-2, with TRBD1 matching over 8 bases. The CDR3 sequence is 16 residues long. V was clipped by 3 bases and J by 8 bases; unmatched bases: 15. Germline lookup yields CDR1 SGHRS and CDR2 YFSETQ. This chain's CDR3 is CASSSGGTGGTMGYTF. The CDR3 nucleotides read TGCGCCAGCAGCTCGGGAGGCACAGGGGGTACTATGGGCTACACCTTC. Full variable domain (outside the CDR3, taken from reference TRBV5-1 and TRBJ1-2): KAGVTQTPRYLIKTRGQQVTLSCSPISGHRSVSWYQQTPGQGLQFLFEYFSETQRNKGNFPGRFSGRQFSNSRSEMNVSTLELGDSALYLCASSSGGTGGTMGYTFGSGTRLTVV.

This clone was observed once. The V call is TRBV9, the J call TRBJ2-7; D is unresolved. V was cut by 3 bases and J by 0 bases, with 4 bases left in between. CDR3 size: 12 residues. CDR1 SGDLS and CDR2 YYNGEE come from the germline V gene. CDR3 sequence (DNA): TGTGCCAGCAGCGGGGACTCCTACGAGCAGTACTTC. Protein: CASSGDSYEQYF.

The J gene is TRBJ2-7, the V gene TRBV7-9; the match to TRBD2 covers 13 bases. Per the germline V gene, CDR1 is SEHNR and CDR2 is FQNEAQ (reference sequence). The V and J ends lost 5 bases and 2 bases, in that order; junction bases with no gene match: 3. This CDR3 has 15 amino acids. The CDR3 DNA follows: TGTGCCAGCAGCACGGGACTAGCGGGGACCTACGAGCAGTACTTC. It yields the protein CASSTGLAGTYEQYF.

The chain uses TRBV16 and TRBJ1-5; no definite D call. The CDR3 length is 13 residues. V lost 5 bases and J 0 bases, leaving 5 bases between the germline ends. CDR1 is KGHSY, CDR2 FQNENV, per germline. The CDR3 nucleotides are TGTGCCAGCAGCAACGATAGCAATCAGCCCCAGCATTTT. It is translated as CASSNDSNQPQHF.

V is TRBV6-5 and J is TRBJ1-6; D gene uncertain. The germline V gene encodes CDR1 MNHEY and CDR2 SVGAGI. V dropped 6 bases and J dropped 5 bases, with 11 bases sitting between them. The CDR3 totals 14 residues. CDR3 region: CASRPEGDNSPLHF. The DNA for the CDR3 is TGTGCCAGCAGGCCGGAGGGAGATAATTCACCCCTCCACTTT.

This clone was detected a few times. This sequence joins TRBV28 and TRBJ1-2; TRBD1 matches at 7 bases. V trimming: 8 bases; J trimming: 4 bases; junction bases outside the gene matches: 10. CDR1 is MDHEN and CDR2 is SYDVKM in the germline V gene. This CDR3 is 14 amino acids long. The CDR3 DNA reads TGTGCCAGCTGTACGAGGGGGCGTAGCTATGGCTACACCTTC. It yields the protein CASCTRGRSYGYTF.

This clone was counted between two and nine times. V is TRBV19 and J is TRBJ1-2; 10 bases fit TRBD1. The V and J ends lost 6 bases and 2 bases, in that order; junction bases with no gene match: 9. The CDR3 loop spans 16 amino acids. Germline lookup yields CDR1 LNHDA and CDR2 SQIVND (reference sequence). CDR3 protein: CASSDRGRSVNYGYTF. In DNA form, the CDR3 reads TGTGCCAGTAGCGACAGGGGGCGATCAGTAAACTATGGCTACACCTTC. Combining the CDR3 with reference TRBV19 and TRBJ1-2 gives the whole variable domain DGGITQSPKYLFRKEGQNVTLSCEQNLNHDAMYWYRQDPGQGLRLIYYSQIVNDFQKGDIAEGYSVSREKKESFPLTVTSAQKNPTAFYLCASSDRGRSVNYGYTFGSGTRLTVV.

The chain joins TRBV19 to TRBJ1-2, with no clear D. CDR1 is LNHDA, CDR2 SQIVND, per germline (reference sequence). This CDR3 is 16 amino acids long. V was cut by 4 bases and J by 0 bases, with 15 bases left in between. In DNA, the CDR3 is TGTGCCAGTAGTAATTGGCGGGCAGAAGCTAACTATGGCTACACCTTC. It encodes CASSNWRAEANYGYTF.

This clone was observed a few times. The chain has TRBV6-1 and TRBJ2-1; tentatively, D is TRBD1 (6 bases). The CDR3 is 16 residues long. Deletions cut 4 bases from V and 0 bases from J, with 13 bases between. CDR1 is MNHNS, CDR2 SASEGT, per germline. In DNA, the CDR3 is TGTGCCAGCAGTGCCCAACAGGGTACCTCCTACAATGAGCAGTTCTTC. Amino acid sequence: CASSAQQGTSYNEQFF.